One sample yielded the 20 T cell receptor beta chains listed below, sequenced in a study of blood T cells in healthy people across ages. PCR was performed a second time for about 6 to 11 cycles using a sample-barcoded 5' primer and a J-beta primer mix. TCRdb itself ran the 5' RACE reads through MiXCR, one entry per CDR3 protein. In the table there are about 1,500,000 distinct CDR3 sequences, about 30% of which are singletons. The sequenced sample was blood. The receptors shown here come from a woman in her twenties or thirties in good health.

This clonotype was seen at least ten times. J is TRBJ1-4 and V is TRBV4-1; D perhaps matches TRBD1 (5 bases). This CDR3 spans 14 amino acids. V was clipped by 2 bases and J by 4 bases, with 8 bases between them. Per germline, CDR1 MGHRA and CDR2 YSYEKL. The chain's CDR3 is CASSQWDDNEKLFF. CDR3 bases: TGCGCCAGCAGCCAATGGGACGATAATGAAAAACTGTTTTTT.

This clonotype appeared many times. J is TRBJ2-4 and V is TRBV11-2; D unresolved. The CDR3 runs 12 residues. Trimming removed 6 bases at V and 3 bases at J, with 6 bases between. CDR1 SGHAT and CDR2 FQNNGV come from the germline V gene. The chain's CDR3 is CASRGVKNIQYF. The CDR3 bases are TGTGCCAGCAGGGGTGTCAAAAACATTCAGTACTTC.

This clonotype was recorded a few times. V usage is TRBV18 and J usage is TRBJ1-1; no firm D call. The ends were cut back, 3 bases at V and 4 bases at J, with 12 bases in the middle. There are 14 residues in the CDR3. Germline lookup yields CDR1 KGHSH and CDR2 LQKENI. The CDR3 DNA is TGTGCCAGCTCACCGGCAGGCTGGGGCACTGAAGCTTTCTTT. Its protein product is CASSPAGWGTEAFF. Full variable domain (missing parts from reference TRBV18 and TRBJ1-1): NAGVMQNPRHLVRRRGQEARLRCSPMKGHSHVYWYRQLPEEGLKFMVYLQKENIIDESGMPKERFSAEFPKEGPSILRIQQVVRGDSAAYFCASSPAGWGTEAFFGQGTRLTVV.

Only a few counts were recorded for this clonotype. V usage is TRBV5-1 and J usage is TRBJ2-1, with D perhaps TRBD2 (5 bases). The CDR3 length is 15 residues. V was clipped by 3 bases and J by 10 bases, with 20 bases between them. Looked up from germline, CDR1 is SGHRS and CDR2 is YFSETQ. Here the CDR3 DNA reads TGCGCCAGCAGCTCCGGGTCTCAGCGAACGGGAGAGCAGTTCTTC. This translates into CASSSGSQRTGEQFF.

The V call is TRBV4-3, the J call TRBJ1-1, with D unclear. The V gene lost 0 bases and the J gene lost 3 bases, with 8 bases spanning the gap. The CDR3 consists of 14 residues. Germline values: CDR1 LGHNA, CDR2 YSLEER. This CDR3 reads CASSQDHLDTEAFF. The CDR3, as DNA: TGCGCCAGCAGCCAAGATCATCTAGACACTGAAGCTTTCTTT.

This clonotype has ten or more counts. The chain joins TRBV10-3 to TRBJ2-7; TRBD1 matches at 11 bases. Germline trimming cut 7 bases from V and 5 bases from J; bases unmatched to any gene: 7. CDR1 is ENHRY and CDR2 is SYGVKD in the germline V gene. The CDR3 is 14 amino acids. In DNA, the CDR3 is TGTGCCATCACCCCGGGACAGGGGGGCCACGAGCAGTACTTC. Translated, it gives CAITPGQGGHEQYF.

A remark on this clonotype: At one of its ends the junction is not consistent with the germline gene, which may arise from a read error. The chain joins TRBV7-3 to TRBJ2-1; TRBD1 matches at 9 bases. Per the germline V gene, CDR1 is SGHTA and CDR2 is FQGTGA. CDR3 length: 15 amino acids. The chain's CDR3 is CAGSQTGTGSYEQFF. The CDR3 coding sequence is TGTGCCGGCAGCCAAACCGGGACAGGGTCTTATGAGCAGTTCTTC.

This chain connects TRBV6-5 to TRBJ2-3, with D uncertain. V lost 10 bases and J 8 bases, leaving 16 bases between the germline ends. The CDR3 is 12 residues long. Germline V gives CDR1 MNHEY, CDR2 SVGAGI. The CDR3 bases are TGTGCCACCCGAAAAGTGGGGTCTACGCAGTATTTT. Translated: CATRKVGSTQYF.

This chain joins TRBV11-2 and TRBJ1-3; no reliable D call. This CDR3 has 15 residues. Trimming took 5 bases from V and 0 from J, leaving 11 bases between them. Germline V gives CDR1 SGHAT, CDR2 FQNNGV. Here the CDR3 DNA reads TGTGCCAGCAGCACCACAGAGAGCTCTGGAAACACCATATATTTT. It is translated as CASSTTESSGNTIYF.

This clonotype was observed many times. The chain uses TRBV5-1 and TRBJ2-7; no clear D gene. Deletions cut 1 base from V and 3 bases from J, with 11 bases between. The length of the CDR3 is 14 residues. CDR1 SGHRS and CDR2 YFSETQ come from the germline V gene. Here the CDR3 reads CASSLMERNYEQYF. Here the CDR3 DNA reads TGCGCCAGCAGCTTGATGGAGAGGAACTACGAGCAGTACTTC.

This clonotype was observed a few times. The chain uses TRBV2 and TRBJ2-1; the match to TRBD2 covers 14 bases. This CDR3 region has 13 residues. The germline gives CDR1 SNHLY, CDR2 FYNNEI. The ends lost 7 bases at V and 15 bases at J; junction bases unmatched: 8. As DNA, the CDR3 is TGTGCCAGCAAGGCGACTAGCGGGGGGGCCATGTTCTTC. It is translated as CASKATSGGAMFF.

V is TRBV20-1 and J is TRBJ2-1, with 12 bases aligning to TRBD2. In germline, CDR1 is DFQATT, CDR2 SNEGSKA (reference sequence). J lost 5 bases, V lost 2 bases, and 13 bases had no gene match. The length of the CDR3 is 18 residues. The CDR3 DNA sequence: TGCAGTGCTAGAACGCTACGCTGGACTAGCGGGACCGACAATGAGCAGTTCTTC. Protein sequence: CSARTLRWTSGTDNEQFF.

The chain joins TRBV20-1 to TRBJ2-1; TRBD2 agrees at 8 bases. Germline CDR1 and CDR2: DFQATT and SNEGSKA (reference sequence). The CDR3 runs to 13 residues. With V trimmed by 6 bases and J by 9 bases, 10 bases remained unmatched. CDR3 sequence: CSAIGLAYGEQFF. DNA of the CDR3: TGCAGTGCCATCGGACTAGCTTATGGTGAGCAGTTCTTC.

This clonotype was recorded a few times. The chain uses TRBV2 and TRBJ2-7, with 10 positions matching TRBD1. Germline V gene lookup returns CDR1 SNHLY and CDR2 FYNNEI. After removal of 6 bases from V and 5 bases from J, the junction contained 10 bases not matched to a gene. This CDR3 has 15 residues. The CDR3 sequence is CASSPRRDRGHEQYF. CDR3 sequence (DNA): TGTGCCAGCAGCCCGCGCCGGGACAGGGGCCACGAGCAGTACTTC.

This clonotype was seen a handful of times. The chain carries TRBV19 and TRBJ1-6; perhaps TRBD1 as D (5 bases). This CDR3 contains 17 residues. Per the germline V gene, CDR1 is LNHDA and CDR2 is SQIVND (reference sequence). The V end lost 3 bases, the J end lost 6 bases, and 18 bases lay between the germline ends. CDR3 bases: TGTGCCAGTAGTATGACAACCGGGACCCGGGCTAATTCACCCCTCCACTTT. It codes for CASSMTTGTRANSPLHF.

To note about this clonotype: A much larger clone differs by one base, so this may be a read error. The chain uses TRBV5-1 and TRBJ2-1; D is perhaps TRBD2 (6 bases). CDR3 length: 15 residues. Germline-derived CDR1 and CDR2 are SGHRS and YFSETQ. Here the CDR3 reads CANSLEGRPYNEQFF. The CDR3 DNA follows: TGCGCCAACAGCTTGGAGGGCAGGCCCTACAATGAGCAGTTCTTC.

The genes are TRBV5-4 and TRBJ1-1, with 9 bases lining up with TRBD1. Trimming cost V 4 bases and J 1 base; bases outside gene matches: 8. This CDR3 has 16 amino acids. CDR1 and CDR2 (germline): SGHNT, YYREEE (reference sequence). The CDR3 coding sequence is TGTGCCAGCAGCCGTGACAGGGGGATTACGAACACTGAAGCTTTCTTT. Residues: CASSRDRGITNTEAFF.

This clonotype has only a few counts. The rearrangement joins TRBV2 to TRBJ2-7, with no clear D. Germline V CDR1 and CDR2: SNHLY, FYNNEI. Between the trimmed V and J ends, which lost 7 bases and 1 base, there was a span of 11 bases. The CDR3 contains 13 residues. In DNA, the CDR3 is TGTGCCAGCACCTCAGTAGTTTCCTACGAGCAGTACTTC. Translated: CASTSVVSYEQYF.

The chain uses TRBV7-2 and TRBJ2-1; 11 nucleotides match TRBD2. V gave up 6 bases and J gave up 4 bases; unmatched junction bases: 8. Germline V gene sequence: CDR1 SGHTA, CDR2 FQGNSA. This CDR3 spans 16 amino acids. The CDR3 region has the DNA TGTGCCAGCAGAAAAGGGGGGACTAGCGGTTACAATGAGCAGTTCTTC. Protein product: CASRKGGTSGYNEQFF.

The chain uses TRBV20-1 and TRBJ2-7; 8 bases match TRBD1. The CDR3 sequence is 17 residues long. J lost 4 bases, V lost 4 bases, and 18 bases had no gene match. In germline, CDR1 is DFQATT, CDR2 SNEGSKA (reference sequence). CDR3 sequence (DNA): TGCAGTGCTATAAGAGTTGTCGGACAGGGTAGGGGATACGAGCAGTACTTC. Amino acid sequence: CSAIRVVGQGRGYEQYF.